These 21 T cell receptor beta chains originate from one sample sequenced in a study of siplizumab effects on memory and regulatory T cells. The method was immunoSEQ multiplex PCR; TCRdb's version includes in-frame clones alone and lacks a portion of them. This sample has tens of thousands of clones, with just over 95% found just once. The sequencing sample was made of naive CD8+ T cells sorted from blood. The source is a human donor in good health.

This rearrangement joins TRBV10-3 to TRBJ2-1; 10 nucleotides line up with TRBD2. The CDR3 is 14 amino acids. Trimming cost V 3 bases and J 5 bases; bases outside gene matches: 1. From germline, CDR1 is ENHRY and CDR2 SYGVKD. CDR3 DNA sequence: TGTGCCATCAGTGAAGCGGGAGGGGACAATGAGCAGTTCTTC. Its protein product is CAISEAGGDNEQFF.

This clone was observed a single time. The V call is TRBV30, the J call TRBJ2-7, with D unclear. The V gene's germline CDR1 is GTSNPN and CDR2 SVGIG (reference sequence). Trimming removed 6 bases at V and 4 bases at J, with 16 bases between. The CDR3 contains 13 residues. This chain's CDR3 is CACCQLGNYEQYF. The CDR3 DNA follows: TGTGCCTGTTGTCAGCTTGGTAATTACGAGCAGTACTTC.

With respect to this clone: The sample carries other DNA sequences with the same CDR3. The chain is built from TRBV7-9 and TRBJ1-1, with a weak D call TRBD1 (6 bases). The germline CDR1 and CDR2 sequences are SEHNR and FQNEAQ (reference sequence). This CDR3 has 13 amino acids. Trimming stripped 4 bases from V and 2 bases from J, with 8 bases between. CDR3 sequence: CASSSDRNTEAFF. The CDR3 bases are TGTGCCAGCAGCTCGGACAGAAACACTGAAGCTTTCTTT.

This sequence joins TRBV12-5 and TRBJ2-5; D perhaps matches TRBD1 (5 bases). The CDR3 has 13 residues. Germline CDR1 reads LGHNT; CDR2 reads FRNRAP. Trimming took off 1 base at V and 2 bases at J, with 5 bases between the two ends. The CDR3 DNA is TGTGCTAGTGGTTTGGGACAGCAAGAGACCCAGTACTTC. Translated, it gives CASGLGQQETQYF.

The chain uses TRBV6-5 and TRBJ2-4; TRBD2 is a possible D gene (5 bases). There are 15 residues in the CDR3. Germline V lookup: CDR1 MNHEY, CDR2 SVGAGI. V gave up 5 bases and J gave up 0 bases, with 11 bases separating them. CDR3 loop: CASSPGGAAKNIQYF. CDR3 coding DNA: TGTGCCAGCAGTCCCGGAGGTGCAGCCAAAAACATTCAGTACTTC.

This chain uses TRBV14 with TRBJ2-7; a possible D gene is TRBD2 (5 bases). This CDR3 has 11 amino acids. Germline V gene data show CDR1 as SGHDN and CDR2 as FVKESK. The germline V and J ends were trimmed by 5 bases and 6 bases, with 8 bases remaining between them. The CDR3 spells CASSARGEQYF. The CDR3 bases are TGTGCCAGCAGCGCCCGGGGCGAGCAGTACTTC. Looking up the rest from reference TRBV14 and TRBJ2-7 gives the full variable domain: EAGVTQFPSHSVIEKGQTVTLRCDPISGHDNLYWYRRVMGKEIKFLLHFVKESKQDESGMPNNRFLAERTGGTYSTLKVQPAELEDSGVYFCASSARGEQYFGPGTRLTVT.

CDR3 sequence: CASSPPLLAAQETQYF. The DNA for the CDR3 is TGTGCCAGCAGTCCCCCACTACTAGCGGCACAAGAGACCCAGTACTTC. This chain uses TRBV28 with TRBJ2-5, with 8 positions matching TRBD2. Germline V CDR1 and CDR2: MDHEN, SYDVKM. The junction had 10 bases not matched to a gene; V was cut back by 5 bases and J by 2 bases. The CDR3 is made up of 16 amino acids.

The chain couples TRBV19 to TRBJ2-2; 9 positions agree with TRBD2. This CDR3 comprises 17 residues. CDR1 LNHDA and CDR2 SQIVND come from the germline V gene (reference sequence). V lost 3 bases and J lost 5; bases outside the gene matches: 10. This CDR3 is CASSMGLAGAITGELFF. DNA of the CDR3: TGTGCCAGTAGTATGGGGTTAGCGGGAGCTATTACCGGGGAGCTGTTTTTT.

The chain has TRBV19 and TRBJ2-1; no reliable D call. Trimming took 8 bases from V and 0 from J, leaving 8 bases between them. The CDR3 extends over 13 amino acids. CDR1 is LNHDA and CDR2 is SQIVND in the germline V gene (reference sequence). CDR3: CASGESSYNEQFF. CDR3 nucleotides: TGTGCCAGTGGAGAAAGCTCCTACAATGAGCAGTTCTTC.

This clone occurred once. The V call is TRBV7-9, the J call TRBJ2-2; D gene uncertain. Trimming cost V 2 bases and J 6 bases, with 7 bases left between them. Germline V CDR1 and CDR2: SEHNR, FQNEAQ (reference sequence). The CDR3 runs 13 residues. CDR3 amino acids: CASSLLGPGELFF. For the CDR3, the DNA is TGTGCCAGCAGCTTACTTGGGCCCGGGGAGCTGTTTTTT.

The chain carries TRBV9 and TRBJ2-3; 7 bases are a match to TRBD2. The germline V gene has CDR1 SGDLS and CDR2 YYNGEE. With 1 base clipped from V and 6 bases from J, the junction kept 2 bases outside the gene matches. The CDR3 loop spans 13 amino acids. The CDR3 DNA reads as TGTGCCAGCAGCGTACTACTAGCGGATACGCAGTATTTT. This translates into CASSVLLADTQYF. The whole variable domain, filled in from reference TRBV9 and TRBJ2-3, reads DSGVTQTPKHLITATGQRVTLRCSPRSGDLSVYWYQQSLDQGLQFLIQYYNGEERAKGNILERFSAQQFPDLHSELNLSSLELGDSALYFCASSVLLADTQYFGPGTRLTVL.

The sample holds one count of this clone. This chain connects TRBV7-8 to TRBJ2-1, with a possible D match to TRBD1 (5 bases). The CDR3 spans 15 residues. V lost 1 base and J lost 4, with 11 bases in between. Germline CDR1 reads SGHVS; CDR2 reads FQNEAQ. CDR3 DNA: TGTGCCAGCAGCTTAGACTATCAGGGTTACAATGAGCAGTTCTTC. Encoded protein: CASSLDYQGYNEQFF.

V gene TRBV7-3 combines with J gene TRBJ1-4, with D unclear. Germline lookup yields CDR1 SGHTA and CDR2 FQGTGA. Trimming pared 0 bases from V and 8 bases from J, leaving 7 bases between. CDR3 length: 13 amino acids. CDR3 residues: CASSLTGGEKLFF. CDR3 nucleotides: TGTGCCAGCAGCTTAACGGGCGGGGAAAAACTGTTTTTT.

The chain joins TRBV7-3 to TRBJ2-5; 13 bases align to TRBD2. The CDR3 is 17 amino acids. CDR1 and CDR2 from the germline V gene are SGHTA and FQGTGA. Losses at the gene ends were 5 bases for V and 2 bases for J; bases not matched to a gene: 8. The CDR3 region has the DNA TGTGCCAGCAGCACGACCCCGGGACTAGCGGGACAAGAGACCCAGTACTTC. Translated: CASSTTPGLAGQETQYF.

The gene calls are TRBV9 and TRBJ2-7; the D call may be TRBD1 or TRBD2 (5 bases each). The CDR3 has 15 amino acids. V lost 3 bases, J lost 4 bases, and 17 bases lay in between. Germline V lookup: CDR1 SGDLS, CDR2 YYNGEE. This chain's CDR3 is CASSAPGHNSYEQYF. The CDR3 nucleotides are TGTGCCAGCAGCGCCCCGGGGCATAACTCTTACGAGCAGTACTTC.

The rearrangement joins TRBV11-2 to TRBJ2-7; 9 nucleotides line up with TRBD1. The ends lost 5 bases at V and 0 bases at J; junction bases unmatched: 5. Germline CDR1 reads SGHAT; CDR2 reads FQNNGV. This CDR3 region has 15 residues. The CDR3 nucleotides read TGTGCCAGCAGCCCGTACAGGGGGCACTCCTACGAGCAGTACTTC. Protein product: CASSPYRGHSYEQYF. The full variable domain, its missing parts supplied by reference TRBV11-2 and TRBJ2-7, is EAGVAQSPRYKIIEKRQSVAFWCNPISGHATLYWYQQILGQGPKLLIQFQNNGVVDDSQLPKDRFSAERLKGVDSTLKIQPAKLEDSAVYLCASSPYRGHSYEQYFGPGTRLTVT.

V usage is TRBV6-1 and J usage is TRBJ2-2, with no clear D. V was pared by 10 bases and J by 4 bases, with 16 bases between. CDR1 is MNHNS and CDR2 is SASEGT in the germline V gene. This CDR3 contains 14 residues. The CDR3 sequence: CATYPEVGTGELFF. In DNA form, the CDR3 reads TGTGCCACCTACCCAGAGGTCGGCACCGGGGAGCTGTTTTTT.

About this clone: At one of its ends the junction is not consistent with the germline gene, which may arise from a read error. This sample includes further DNA sequences coding for the same CDR3. The gene calls are TRBV19 and TRBJ1-2; 8 bases line up with TRBD1. CDR3 length equals 14 residues. Germline V gene data show CDR1 as LNHDA and CDR2 as SQIVND (reference sequence). This CDR3 is CASSFQGATYGYTF. CDR3 nucleotides: TGTGCCAGTAGTTTCCAGGGGGCAACGTATGGTTACACCTTC. Based on the CDR3 plus reference TRBV19 and TRBJ1-2, the full variable domain is DGGITQSPKYLFRKEGQNVTLSCEQNLNHDAMYWYRQDPGQGLRLIYYSQIVNDFQKGDIAEGYSVSREKKESFPLTVTSAQKNPTAFYLCASSFQGATYGYTFGSGTRLTVV.

The rearrangement joins TRBV2 to TRBJ2-3; D tentatively fits TRBD1 or TRBD2 (7 bases each). The CDR3 is 14 amino acids. Trimming left V 2 bases short and J 6 bases short, with 12 bases between. Germline V gene sequence: CDR1 SNHLY, CDR2 FYNNEI. The CDR3 nucleotides are TGTGCCAGCAGTGAACCAGGGGGGGGTGATACGCAGTATTTT. Protein: CASSEPGGGDTQYF.

The chain employs TRBV15 and TRBJ2-7; D gene ambiguous. V shed 3 bases and J shed 3 bases, with 9 bases lying between them. CDR1 and CDR2 from the germline V gene are LNHNV and YYDKDF (reference sequence). The CDR3 is made up of 13 amino acids. The CDR3 region is CATSSLRSYEQYF. DNA of the CDR3: TGTGCCACCAGCAGCCTAAGGAGCTACGAGCAGTACTTC.

The rearrangement joins TRBV7-9 to TRBJ2-1; no reliable D call. The CDR3 covers 12 residues. CDR1 and CDR2 (germline): SEHNR, FQNEAQ (reference sequence). Trimming pared 5 bases from V and 10 bases from J, leaving 12 bases between. Written as DNA, the CDR3 is TGTGCCAGCAGCCCAACCCAATCCGAGCAGTTCTTC. Translating gives CASSPTQSEQFF.